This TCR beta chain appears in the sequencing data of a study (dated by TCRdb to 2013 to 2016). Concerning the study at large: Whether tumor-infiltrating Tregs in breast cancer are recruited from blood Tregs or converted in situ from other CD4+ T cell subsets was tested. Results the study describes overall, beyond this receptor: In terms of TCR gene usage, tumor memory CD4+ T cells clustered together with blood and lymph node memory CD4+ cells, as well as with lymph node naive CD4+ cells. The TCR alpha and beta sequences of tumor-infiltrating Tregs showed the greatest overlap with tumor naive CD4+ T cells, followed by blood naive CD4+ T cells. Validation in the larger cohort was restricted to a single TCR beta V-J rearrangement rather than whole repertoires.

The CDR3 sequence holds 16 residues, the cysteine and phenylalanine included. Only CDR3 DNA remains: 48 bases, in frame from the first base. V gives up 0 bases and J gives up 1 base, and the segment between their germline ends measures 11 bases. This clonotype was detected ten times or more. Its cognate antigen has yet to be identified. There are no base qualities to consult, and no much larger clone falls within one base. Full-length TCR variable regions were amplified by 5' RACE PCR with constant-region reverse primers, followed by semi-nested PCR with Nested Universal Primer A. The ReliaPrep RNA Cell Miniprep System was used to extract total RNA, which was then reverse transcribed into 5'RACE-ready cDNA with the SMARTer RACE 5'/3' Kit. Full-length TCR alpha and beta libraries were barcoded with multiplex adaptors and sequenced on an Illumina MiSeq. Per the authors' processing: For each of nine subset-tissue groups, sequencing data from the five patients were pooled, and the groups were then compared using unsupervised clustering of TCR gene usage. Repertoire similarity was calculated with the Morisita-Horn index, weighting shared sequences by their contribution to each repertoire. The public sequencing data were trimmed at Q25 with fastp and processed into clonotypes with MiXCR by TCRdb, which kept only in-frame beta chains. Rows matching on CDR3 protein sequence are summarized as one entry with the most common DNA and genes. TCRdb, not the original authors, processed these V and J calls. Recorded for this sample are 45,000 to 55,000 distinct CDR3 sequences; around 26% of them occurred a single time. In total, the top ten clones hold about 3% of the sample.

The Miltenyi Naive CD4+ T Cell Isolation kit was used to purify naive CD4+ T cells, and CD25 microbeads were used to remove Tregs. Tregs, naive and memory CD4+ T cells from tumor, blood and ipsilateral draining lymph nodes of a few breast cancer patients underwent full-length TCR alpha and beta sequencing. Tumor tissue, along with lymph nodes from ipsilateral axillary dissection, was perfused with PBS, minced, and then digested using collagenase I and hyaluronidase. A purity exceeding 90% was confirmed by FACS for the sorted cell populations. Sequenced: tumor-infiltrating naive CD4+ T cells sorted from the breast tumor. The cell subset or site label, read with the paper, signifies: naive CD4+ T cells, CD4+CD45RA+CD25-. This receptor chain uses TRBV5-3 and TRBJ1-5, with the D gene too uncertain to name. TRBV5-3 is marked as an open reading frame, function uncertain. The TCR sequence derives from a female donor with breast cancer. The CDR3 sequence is CARSLGGHWSNQPQHF. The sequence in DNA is TGTGCCAGAAGCTTGGGGGGTCATTGGAGCAATCAGCCCCAGCATTTT.